This T cell receptor (beta chain) was profiled in a study of shared clonotypes between healthy human individuals. Study context: CD4 naive cells filled three plates per donor, CD4 memory three, CD8 naive two and CD8 memory one. Findings and caveats of the study: The study's rarefaction showed incomplete sorted-subset sequencing despite large depth.

The data were produced by immunoSEQ multiplex PCR, yet TCRdb's version contains in-frame clones alone and is incomplete. The table lists about 2 million clones, 95% of them singletons. Every one of the donors was a Caucasian adult that lived in Nashville, Tennessee. The V gene's germline CDR1 is LNHDA and CDR2 SQIVND (reference sequence). J was trimmed by 8 bases and V by 3 bases; bases with no gene match: 9. The CDR3 sequence is 15 residues long. Concerning this clone: Its antigen is undetermined.

The chain recombines TRBV19 with TRBJ2-3, with 9 bases fitting TRBD2. This clonotype was obtained from a man aged 18 to 29 in good health. Sequenced: naive CD4+ T cells sorted from blood. Subset specified: CD45RA+ positively selected. As DNA, the CDR3 is TGTGCCAGTAGTATGGAGCGGGGGGCGGTAGGTACGCAGTATTTT. The encoded protein is CASSMERGAVGTQYF.